The rows below give T cell receptor beta chains drawn from one sample of a study of T cell repertoires in cytomegalovirus infection. TCRdb reprocessed the reads via MiXCR and lists one record per CDR3 protein. This table has some 300,000 distinct CDR3 sequences, about 8.8% appearing once. What was sequenced was PBMCs. These receptors were obtained from a human donor in good health (CMV status not recorded). Some clones in this sample may be carry-over from other donors' samples. The CDR3 runs from the conserved cysteine through the conserved F or W. The order of the fields is J gene, V gene, CDR3 protein.

>TRBJ1-1|TRBV6-5
CASTGRPPYSEAFF
>TRBJ2-2|TRBV7-6
CASSLFGTNTGELFF
>TRBJ2-7|TRBV20-1
CSAGGGRGYEQYF
>TRBJ2-3|TRBV19
CASSIGGSLTDTQYF
>TRBJ1-1|TRBV10-2
CASSRDRLNTEAFF
>TRBJ1-5|TRBV20-1
CSASQGTGSNQPQHF
>TRBJ2-1|TRBV5-1
CASSLTRTHEQFF
>TRBJ1-5|TRBV7-2
CASSRWENQPQHF
>TRBJ1-2|TRBV29-1
CSVELQGYGYTF
>TRBJ2-1|TRBV29-1
CSVEDQVDEQFF
>TRBJ1-2|TRBV7-2
CASSLRTPGGGYTF
>TRBJ2-1|TRBV28
CASGGTDYNEQFF
>TRBJ2-1|TRBV5-5
CASSLLEQDSYNEQFF
>TRBJ1-3|TRBV7-2
CASSLTPGLSGNTIYF
>TRBJ2-2|TRBV5-4
CASSWGRGSTGELFF
>TRBJ2-1|TRBV29-1
CSVEIGGSGGWDNEQFF
>TRBJ1-1|TRBV7-2
CASSLRGGVNTEAFF
>TRBJ2-2|TRBV5-1
CASSSRLAGLDAGELFF
>TRBJ2-5|TRBV29-1
CSIPGQGETQYF
>TRBJ2-2|TRBV7-8
CASSRTVSNTGELFF
>TRBJ2-2|TRBV12-3/TRBV12-4
CASRPGLAGEYTGELFF
>TRBJ1-5|TRBV19
CASSIKPINQPQHF
>TRBJ1-1|TRBV7-2
CASSLALGFMNTEAFF
>TRBJ1-1|TRBV10-3
CAISEEGPTEAFF
>TRBJ1-5|TRBV28
CASSLSFRGPYSNQPQHF
>TRBJ2-7|TRBV20-1
CSARSMTGAPSYEQYF
>TRBJ2-1|TRBV20-1
CSARDRELAGSEQFF
>TRBJ1-4|TRBV7-2
CASSLPDRGSPNEKLFF
>TRBJ2-3|TRBV11-2
CASSFLGQGTDTQYF
>TRBJ2-5|TRBV20-1
CSAGQGARETQYF
>TRBJ1-3|TRBV28
CASSLHSQGISGNTIYF
>TRBJ2-2|TRBV14
CASSPGREGTGELFF
>TRBJ2-3|TRBV28
CASSPRLAFTQYF
>TRBJ2-5|TRBV20-1
CSARGDLREETQYF
>TRBJ2-1|TRBV20-1
CSAMTGTAWGNEQFF
>TRBJ2-1|TRBV20-1
CSARGHLSYNEQFF
>TRBJ1-1|TRBV7-9
CASRHRDRLEDTEAFF
>TRBJ2-6|TRBV15
CATSKDSFQAAGANVLTF
>TRBJ2-1|TRBV5-6
CASSLRDRGQFF
>TRBJ2-7|TRBV20-1
CSVRGLTEGIYEQYF